Listed below are T cell receptor beta chains from one sample, sequenced in a study of blood T cell repertoires in COVID-19. Assay used: immunoSEQ multiplex PCR; TCRdb lists only in-frame clones, some missing. The table lists about 200,000 clones, about 85% of them singletons. The sequenced sample consisted of peripheral blood. These receptors were taken from a woman aged 80 or over with acute or convalescent COVID-19. Both conserved end residues are part of each CDR3. Each record gives: clone size, J gene, V gene, D gene, CDR3 protein, CDR3 DNA. The D gene is left open where the match is weak. Clone size is stated in some rows and not others, as once, few, many or a class when expanded.

clone_size: .
j_call: TRBJ1-1
v_call: TRBV12-3/TRBV12-4
d_call: .
cdr3_aa: CASSLAEGAVAFF
cdr3_nt: TGTGCCAGCAGTTTAGCGGAGGGCGCGGTAGCTTTCTTT

clone_size: few
j_call: TRBJ2-5
v_call: TRBV19
d_call: TRBD2
cdr3_aa: CASSPRLAGVETQYF
cdr3_nt: TGTGCCAGTAGTCCTAGACTAGCGGGAGTGGAGACCCAGTACTTC

clone_size: .
j_call: TRBJ1-5
v_call: TRBV12-3/TRBV12-4
d_call: .
cdr3_aa: CASTMGAQPQHF
cdr3_nt: TGTGCCAGCACCATGGGGGCTCAGCCCCAGCATTTT

clone_size: .
j_call: TRBJ2-1
v_call: TRBV11-1
d_call: TRBD2
cdr3_aa: CASSRTLAGVEQFF
cdr3_nt: TGTGCCAGCAGCCGCACTCTAGCGGGAGTTGAGCAGTTCTTC

clone_size: .
j_call: TRBJ2-7
v_call: TRBV3-1/TRBV3-2
d_call: .
cdr3_aa: CASSRRDSSYEQYF
cdr3_nt: TGTGCCAGCAGCCGCCGGGATTCCTCCTACGAGCAGTACTTC

clone_size: .
j_call: TRBJ2-3
v_call: TRBV11-3
d_call: TRBD2
cdr3_aa: CASSQRGEDTQYF
cdr3_nt: TGTGCCAGCAGCCAGCGGGGGGAAGATACGCAGTATTTT

clone_size: .
j_call: TRBJ2-7
v_call: TRBV2
d_call: TRBD2
cdr3_aa: CASAAGEIYEQYF
cdr3_nt: TGTGCCAGTGCCGCGGGAGAGATCTACGAGCAGTACTTC

clone_size: .
j_call: TRBJ1-3
v_call: TRBV2
d_call: .
cdr3_aa: CASSLRDTTGNTIYF
cdr3_nt: TGTGCCAGCAGTCTCAGGGATACTACCGGAAACACCATATATTTT

clone_size: .
j_call: TRBJ1-6
v_call: TRBV28
d_call: .
cdr3_aa: CASRSTGQNSPLHF
cdr3_nt: TGTGCCAGCAGGTCGACAGGCCAAAATTCACCCCTCCACTTT

clone_size: .
j_call: TRBJ1-2
v_call: TRBV5-6
d_call: .
cdr3_aa: CASSPGTRSLLGYTF
cdr3_nt: TGTGCCAGCAGCCCCGGGACACGGTCACTCCTGGGCTACACCTTC

clone_size: .
j_call: TRBJ1-4
v_call: TRBV7-2
d_call: .
cdr3_aa: CASSFRSATNEKLFF
cdr3_nt: TGTGCCAGCAGCTTTAGATCGGCAACTAATGAAAAACTGTTTTTT

clone_size: few
j_call: TRBJ2-5
v_call: TRBV7-2
d_call: TRBD1
cdr3_aa: CASRQRTGGKETQYF
cdr3_nt: TGTGCCAGCAGACAACGGACAGGGGGAAAAGAGACCCAGTACTTC

clone_size: .
j_call: TRBJ2-1
v_call: TRBV28
d_call: .
cdr3_aa: CASRLGGRAYEQFF
cdr3_nt: TGTGCCAGTAGGCTAGGGGGGAGGGCCTATGAGCAGTTCTTC

clone_size: .
j_call: TRBJ2-3
v_call: TRBV11-2
d_call: TRBD2
cdr3_aa: CASSSSPLAVVTDTQYF
cdr3_nt: TGTGCCAGCAGTTCGAGTCCCCTAGCGGTAGTCACAGATACGCAGTATTTT

clone_size: .
j_call: TRBJ1-5
v_call: TRBV30
d_call: .
cdr3_aa: CAWSVRGNQPQHF
cdr3_nt: TGTGCCTGGAGTGTACGGGGCAATCAGCCCCAGCATTTT

clone_size: .
j_call: TRBJ2-1
v_call: TRBV11-2
d_call: TRBD2
cdr3_aa: CASSSPRLAGVSYNEQFF
cdr3_nt: TGTGCCAGCAGCTCGCCTAGACTAGCGGGAGTTTCCTACAATGAGCAGTTCTTC

clone_size: .
j_call: TRBJ1-6
v_call: TRBV7-2
d_call: TRBD1
cdr3_aa: CASSLMDRGYNSPLHF
cdr3_nt: TGTGCCAGCAGCTTGATGGACAGGGGATATAATTCACCCCTCCACTTT

clone_size: .
j_call: TRBJ2-1
v_call: TRBV6-5
d_call: TRBD1
cdr3_aa: CASSSGTGTYNEQFF
cdr3_nt: TGTGCCAGCAGCTCCGGGACAGGGACCTACAATGAGCAGTTCTTC

clone_size: .
j_call: TRBJ1-2
v_call: TRBV9
d_call: TRBD1
cdr3_aa: CASSGGQGGGYTF
cdr3_nt: TGTGCCAGCAGCGGGGGACAGGGGGGTGGCTACACCTTC

clone_size: .
j_call: TRBJ2-2
v_call: TRBV5-1
d_call: .
cdr3_aa: CASSSSGNTGELFF
cdr3_nt: TGCGCCAGCAGCTCCAGCGGGAACACCGGGGAGCTGTTTTTT

clone_size: .
j_call: TRBJ2-1
v_call: TRBV18
d_call: TRBD2
cdr3_aa: CASSALRDPGGNEQFF
cdr3_nt: TGTGCCAGCTCCGCCCTCCGGGACCCGGGGGGTAATGAGCAGTTCTTC

clone_size: .
j_call: TRBJ1-2
v_call: TRBV20-1
d_call: .
cdr3_aa: CSASHGANYGYTF
cdr3_nt: TGCAGTGCTAGTCATGGTGCGAACTATGGCTACACCTTC

clone_size: .
j_call: TRBJ2-6
v_call: TRBV19
d_call: .
cdr3_aa: CASNLRSGANVLTF
cdr3_nt: TGTGCCAGTAACCTGCGTTCTGGGGCCAACGTCCTGACTTTC

clone_size: .
j_call: TRBJ1-5
v_call: TRBV18
d_call: TRBD1
cdr3_aa: CASSATGGYRQPQHF
cdr3_nt: TGTGCCAGCTCAGCGACAGGGGGTTACCGTCAGCCCCAGCATTTT

clone_size: .
j_call: TRBJ1-3
v_call: TRBV6-5
d_call: .
cdr3_aa: CASSYRSVGSGNTIYF
cdr3_nt: TGTGCCAGCAGTTACCGGTCCGTCGGGTCTGGAAACACCATATATTTT

clone_size: .
j_call: TRBJ2-3
v_call: TRBV10-3
d_call: TRBD2
cdr3_aa: CAISGLAGGSDTQYF
cdr3_nt: TGTGCCATCAGCGGACTAGCGGGAGGGTCAGATACGCAGTATTTT

clone_size: once
j_call: TRBJ2-5
v_call: TRBV3-1/TRBV3-2
d_call: TRBD2
cdr3_aa: CASSQGAGGETQYF
cdr3_nt: TGTGCCAGCAGCCAAGGGGCGGGAGGGGAGACCCAGTACTTC

clone_size: .
j_call: TRBJ2-1
v_call: TRBV6-6
d_call: .
cdr3_aa: CASSSLSYNEQFF
cdr3_nt: TGTGCCAGCAGCAGTCTCTCCTACAATGAGCAGTTCTTC

clone_size: .
j_call: TRBJ2-3
v_call: TRBV19
d_call: TRBD1
cdr3_aa: CASSIGQGTDTQYF
cdr3_nt: TGTGCCAGTAGTATCGGACAGGGCACAGATACGCAGTATTTT

clone_size: .
j_call: TRBJ1-1
v_call: TRBV30
d_call: .
cdr3_aa: CAWSVRGNTEAFF
cdr3_nt: TGTGCCTGGAGTGTCAGGGGGAACACTGAAGCTTTCTTT

clone_size: .
j_call: TRBJ1-2
v_call: TRBV7-2
d_call: .
cdr3_aa: CASSPQGRDYGYTF
cdr3_nt: TGTGCCAGCAGCCCCCAAGGGCGGGACTATGGCTACACCTTC

clone_size: .
j_call: TRBJ1-1
v_call: TRBV7-9
d_call: TRBD1
cdr3_aa: CASSSQQGLSEAFF
cdr3_nt: TGTGCCAGCAGCTCGCAACAGGGGTTGAGTGAAGCTTTCTTT

clone_size: .
j_call: TRBJ1-2
v_call: TRBV24-1
d_call: TRBD1
cdr3_aa: CATSDPAGTGQGYTF
cdr3_nt: TGTGCCACCAGTGATCCTGCCGGGACAGGGCAAGGCTACACCTTC

clone_size: .
j_call: TRBJ2-7
v_call: TRBV27
d_call: TRBD1
cdr3_aa: CASSPLTGGYEQYF
cdr3_nt: TGTGCCAGCAGCCCTCTCACAGGGGGCTACGAGCAGTACTTC

clone_size: .
j_call: TRBJ2-1
v_call: TRBV7-2
d_call: TRBD2
cdr3_aa: CASSLRAGVEQFF
cdr3_nt: TGTGCCAGCAGCTTGAGAGCGGGAGTTGAGCAGTTCTTC

clone_size: .
j_call: TRBJ2-2
v_call: TRBV5-1
d_call: .
cdr3_aa: CASSFFSSVNTGELFF
cdr3_nt: TGCGCCAGCAGCTTCTTTTCTAGCGTAAACACCGGGGAGCTGTTTTTT

clone_size: .
j_call: TRBJ1-2
v_call: TRBV24-1
d_call: .
cdr3_aa: CATSDFRVDYGYTF
cdr3_nt: TGTGCCACCAGTGATTTCAGGGTTGACTATGGCTACACCTTC

clone_size: .
j_call: TRBJ2-5
v_call: TRBV6-5
d_call: TRBD2
cdr3_aa: CASQLAMSQETQYF
cdr3_nt: TGTGCCAGCCAACTAGCGATGTCGCAAGAGACCCAGTACTTC

clone_size: many
j_call: TRBJ1-1
v_call: TRBV6-1
d_call: .
cdr3_aa: CASSDVWGELNTEAFF
cdr3_nt: TGTGCCAGCAGTGACGTTTGGGGGGAATTGAACACTGAAGCTTTCTTT

clone_size: once
j_call: TRBJ1-2
v_call: TRBV10-3
d_call: TRBD1
cdr3_aa: CAISGTGQGYTF
cdr3_nt: TGTGCCATCAGTGGGACAGGGCAGGGCTACACCTTC

clone_size: .
j_call: TRBJ1-6
v_call: TRBV10-3
d_call: TRBD1
cdr3_aa: CAIRQTGENSPLHF
cdr3_nt: TGTGCCATCAGGCAGACAGGGGAAAATTCACCCCTCCACTTT

clone_size: .
j_call: TRBJ2-3
v_call: TRBV6-5
d_call: .
cdr3_aa: CASSYFRVSSTDTQYF
cdr3_nt: TGTGCCAGCAGTTACTTTCGCGTCTCTAGCACAGATACGCAGTATTTT

clone_size: .
j_call: TRBJ1-1
v_call: TRBV18
d_call: .
cdr3_aa: CASSPGGHLNTEAFF
cdr3_nt: TGTGCCAGCTCTCCGGGGGGACATTTGAACACTGAAGCTTTCTTT

clone_size: once
j_call: TRBJ2-3
v_call: TRBV5-1
d_call: TRBD1
cdr3_aa: CASSRGTGGPDTQYF
cdr3_nt: TGCGCCAGCAGTAGGGGGACAGGGGGTCCAGATACGCAGTATTTT

clone_size: .
j_call: TRBJ2-7
v_call: TRBV6-1
d_call: .
cdr3_aa: CASSENSPGLTYEQYF
cdr3_nt: TGTGCCAGCAGTGAAAATTCTCCGGGGTTAACCTACGAGCAGTACTTC

clone_size: .
j_call: TRBJ2-7
v_call: TRBV7-2
d_call: TRBD1
cdr3_aa: CASSLFGTGPYEQYF
cdr3_nt: TGTGCCAGCAGCTTGTTTGGGACAGGGCCCTACGAGCAGTACTTC

clone_size: .
j_call: TRBJ1-1
v_call: TRBV7-9
d_call: .
cdr3_aa: CASTSPQDRNTEAFF
cdr3_nt: TGTGCCAGCACATCCCCCCAGGACAGGAACACTGAAGCTTTCTTT

clone_size: once
j_call: TRBJ1-2
v_call: TRBV7-2
d_call: TRBD1
cdr3_aa: CASSFQGQGAWGYTF
cdr3_nt: TGTGCCAGCAGCTTTCAGGGACAGGGGGCATGGGGCTACACCTTC

clone_size: few
j_call: TRBJ2-7
v_call: TRBV7-8
d_call: TRBD2
cdr3_aa: CASSRPGLDFYEQYF
cdr3_nt: TGTGCCAGCAGCAGACCGGGACTAGACTTCTACGAGCAGTACTTC

clone_size: once
j_call: TRBJ1-2
v_call: TRBV19
d_call: .
cdr3_aa: CASSIARADYGYTF
cdr3_nt: TGTGCCAGTAGTATAGCCAGGGCTGACTATGGCTACACCTTC

clone_size: once
j_call: TRBJ1-1
v_call: TRBV7-2
d_call: .
cdr3_aa: CASSSQVYTEAFF
cdr3_nt: TGTGCCAGCAGTTCCCAGGTCTACACTGAAGCTTTCTTT

clone_size: .
j_call: TRBJ2-1
v_call: TRBV9
d_call: .
cdr3_aa: CASSVGSVISSNEQFF
cdr3_nt: TGTGCCAGCAGCGTAGGGTCCGTTATCTCGAGCAATGAGCAGTTCTTC

clone_size: once
j_call: TRBJ2-1
v_call: TRBV10-3
d_call: .
cdr3_aa: CAISELEYETSRFF
cdr3_nt: TGTGCCATCAGTGAGCTCGAGTACGAGACTTCGCGGTTCTTC

clone_size: .
j_call: TRBJ2-3
v_call: TRBV18
d_call: .
cdr3_aa: CASSPPELTDTQYF
cdr3_nt: TGTGCCAGCTCACCACCGGAGCTCACAGATACGCAGTATTTT

clone_size: .
j_call: TRBJ2-3
v_call: TRBV2
d_call: TRBD1
cdr3_aa: CASSPSRDSIILF
cdr3_nt: TGTGCCAGCAGTCCCTCCCGGGACAGCATCATTCTTTTT

clone_size: .
j_call: TRBJ2-1
v_call: TRBV11-1
d_call: .
cdr3_aa: CASSLQRNEQFF
cdr3_nt: TGTGCCAGCAGCTTACAGCGAAATGAGCAGTTCTTC

clone_size: .
j_call: TRBJ1-2
v_call: TRBV2
d_call: .
cdr3_aa: CASSPWAGQTYGYTF
cdr3_nt: TGTGCCAGCAGTCCATGGGCCGGACAGACCTATGGCTACACCTTC